These 30 T cell receptor beta chains share one sample of origin, sequenced in a study of neoadjuvant anti-PD-1 for oral cavity cancer. Only in-frame clones appear in the TCRdb table, and some are missing; sequencing was by immunoSEQ multiplex PCR. The data contain 30,000 to 35,000 clones, around nine tenths of them singletons. The source was PBMCs, collected before nivolumab (anti-PD-1) treatment. These receptors were obtained from a person between 40 and 85 years old with oral cavity squamous cell carcinoma.

For the CDR3, the DNA is TGCAGCGCTACGACAGGGACCTCCTATGGCTACACCTTC. This sequence encodes CSATTGTSYGYTF. J is TRBJ1-2 and V is TRBV29-1, with TRBD1 matching 7 bases. The CDR3 runs to 13 residues. Unmatched junction bases numbered 9, after V lost 7 bases and J lost 4 bases. Germline V gene data show CDR1 as SQVTM and CDR2 as ANQGSEA. Combining the CDR3 with reference TRBV29-1 and TRBJ1-2 gives the whole variable domain SAVISQKPSRDICQRGTSLTIQCQVDSQVTMMFWYRQQPGQSLTLIATANQGSEATYESGFVIDKFPISRPNLTFSTLTVSNMSPEDSSIYLCSATTGTSYGYTFGSGTRLTVV.

The chain links TRBV6-6 to TRBJ2-3; TRBD2 aligns across 10 bases. CDR1 is MNHNY and CDR2 is SVGAGI in the germline V gene (reference sequence). J was trimmed by 6 bases and V by 3 bases; bases with no gene match: 9. This CDR3 comprises 16 residues. CDR3 loop: CASSYEAGGRGDTQYF. The CDR3 coding sequence is TGTGCCAGCAGTTATGAAGCGGGGGGGCGCGGGGATACGCAGTATTTT.

The chain is built from TRBV10-3 and TRBJ1-5; D not certain. Deletions cut 6 bases from V and 7 bases from J, with 16 bases between. The CDR3 has 14 amino acids. CDR1 is ENHRY and CDR2 is SYGVKD in the germline V gene. The CDR3 DNA is TGTGCCATCAGGAAGGAATCGGCGGGACAGCCCCAGCATTTT. Translation gives CAIRKESAGQPQHF.

This sequence joins TRBV13 and TRBJ1-1; D gene unclear. This CDR3 is 16 amino acids long. Germline-derived CDR1 and CDR2 are PRHDT and FYEKMQ (reference sequence). The germline V and J ends were trimmed by 3 bases and 4 bases, with 18 bases remaining between them. This CDR3 reads CASSFYRASRVTEAFF. In nucleotides, the CDR3 is TGTGCCAGCAGCTTTTATCGGGCCTCCCGGGTCACTGAAGCTTTCTTT.

The chain couples TRBV2 to TRBJ1-5, with 10 bases matching TRBD1. In germline, CDR1 is SNHLY, CDR2 FYNNEI. J lost 5 bases, V lost 3 bases, and 10 bases had no gene match. The CDR3 is made up of 17 amino acids. The CDR3 is CASSEGQGRTHHQPQHF. CDR3 coding DNA: TGTGCCAGCAGTGAGGGACAGGGGCGCACCCACCATCAGCCCCAGCATTTT.

The rearrangement links TRBV7-9 to TRBJ2-7; 8 positions agree with TRBD2. V shed 5 bases, J shed 0 bases, and the junction held 15 bases outside the gene matches. Germline CDR1 is SEHNR and CDR2 is FQNEAQ (reference sequence). This CDR3 spans 18 amino acids. CDR3 sequence: CASSGNSHGGASSYEQYF. The CDR3 DNA is TGTGCCAGCAGCGGCAATTCTCACGGGGGGGCGAGCTCCTACGAGCAGTACTTC.

This rearrangement joins TRBV5-1 to TRBJ2-7, with TRBD2 matching over 12 bases. This CDR3 comprises 16 residues. Germline CDR1 SGHRS, CDR2 YFSETQ. V trimming: 4 bases; J trimming: 4 bases; junction bases outside the gene matches: 9. This chain's CDR3 is CASSPVTSGGHYEQYF. The DNA for the CDR3 is TGCGCCAGCAGCCCAGTGACTAGCGGGGGACATTACGAGCAGTACTTC.

CDR3 region: CASSLAPNEKLFF. CDR3 coding DNA: TGTGCCAGCAGCTTAGCTCCTAATGAAAAACTGTTTTTT. V usage is TRBV7-2 and J usage is TRBJ1-4; no clear D. Deletions cut 0 bases from V and 3 bases from J, with 2 bases between. The germline CDR1 and CDR2 sequences are SGHTA and FQGNSA. The CDR3 extends over 13 amino acids.

V and J are TRBV29-1 and TRBJ2-1, with 9 bases matching TRBD2. The CDR3 sequence is 13 residues long. V was clipped by 8 bases and J by 6 bases; unmatched bases: 8. From germline, CDR1 is SQVTM and CDR2 ANQGSEA. This CDR3 is CSLSGGGANEQFF. The CDR3 bases are TGCAGCCTGTCGGGCGGGGGGGCCAATGAGCAGTTCTTC.

This clone has just one count. The CDR3 DNA reads as TGTGCCAGCAGTTTCGGACTCTCCTATGGCTACACCTTC. Its protein is CASSFGLSYGYTF. The chain is built from TRBV27 and TRBJ1-2, with D unresolved. The CDR3 loop spans 13 amino acids. CDR1 and CDR2 from the germline V gene are MNHEY and SMNVEV (reference sequence). With 3 bases removed from V and 4 bases from J, the gap between germline ends came to 9 bases.

The chain recombines TRBV9 with TRBJ1-1; 7 bases map to TRBD1. The germline V gene has CDR1 SGDLS and CDR2 YYNGEE. CDR3 length: 13 residues. Unmatched junction bases numbered 8, after V lost 4 bases and J lost 8 bases. CDR3 sequence: CASSSQTGREAFF. In nucleotides, the CDR3 is TGTGCCAGCAGCTCACAGACAGGGAGGGAAGCTTTCTTT.

J is TRBJ2-2 and V is TRBV13; D remains unclear. V was pared by 0 bases and J by 1 base, with 6 bases between. Germline CDR1 reads PRHDT; CDR2 reads FYEKMQ (reference sequence). This CDR3 has 15 residues. Here the CDR3 reads CASSLGRRNTGELFF. As DNA, the CDR3 is TGTGCCAGCAGCTTAGGGAGGAGGAACACCGGGGAGCTGTTTTTT.

The CDR3 spells CASSWGYREGYTF. The CDR3 bases are TGTGCCAGCAGCTGGGGATACAGAGAAGGCTACACCTTC. The genes are TRBV7-2 and TRBJ1-2; the D is unclear. The CDR3 covers 13 residues. V lost 4 bases, J lost 8 bases, and 14 bases lay in between. Germline V gene data show CDR1 as SGHTA and CDR2 as FQGNSA.

V is TRBV7-9 and J is TRBJ1-2, with 7 bases that match TRBD1. The J segment lost 2 bases and the V segment lost 5 bases, leaving 5 bases of the junction unmatched. The germline gives CDR1 SEHNR, CDR2 FQNEAQ (reference sequence). This CDR3 contains 14 residues. CDR3 sequence: CASSPPTGNYGYTF. Written as DNA, the CDR3 is TGTGCCAGCAGCCCCCCGACAGGGAACTATGGCTACACCTTC.

The chain couples TRBV2 to TRBJ2-3; 13 positions match TRBD2. CDR1 is SNHLY, CDR2 FYNNEI, per germline. This CDR3 is 16 amino acids long. J lost 0 bases, V lost 7 bases, and 4 bases had no gene match. As DNA, the CDR3 is TGTGCCAGCAAACAACTAGCGGGGGGGAGCACAGATACGCAGTATTTT. It specifies CASKQLAGGSTDTQYF.

The genes are TRBV11-2 and TRBJ2-2; D is unresolved. V lost 4 bases and J 5 bases, leaving 8 bases between the germline ends. The CDR3 totals 13 residues. Germline loops: CDR1 SGHAT, CDR2 FQNNGV. CDR3 in DNA: TGTGCCAGCAGCTCCCTTTCGACCGGGGAGCTGTTTTTT. Protein: CASSSLSTGELFF. Full variable domain (missing parts from reference TRBV11-2 and TRBJ2-2): EAGVAQSPRYKIIEKRQSVAFWCNPISGHATLYWYQQILGQGPKLLIQFQNNGVVDDSQLPKDRFSAERLKGVDSTLKIQPAKLEDSAVYLCASSSLSTGELFFGEGSRLTVL.

This chain joins TRBV5-8 and TRBJ1-4, with 7 bases that match TRBD1. The CDR3 runs 16 residues. Germline CDR1 reads SGHTS; CDR2 reads YDEGEE. V shed 2 bases and J 1 base; nucleotides not matched to a gene: 5. CDR3 sequence (DNA): TGTGCCAGCAGCTTTGACAGGGCCAGAACTAATGAAAAACTGTTTTTT. Protein sequence: CASSFDRARTNEKLFF.

This chain connects TRBV7-8 to TRBJ1-5, with D perhaps matching TRBD1 (5 bases). Germline V gene sequence: CDR1 SGHVS, CDR2 FQNEAQ. The V end lost 7 bases, the J end lost 8 bases, and 21 bases lay between the germline ends. The CDR3 covers 15 residues. CDR3 sequence (DNA): TGTGCCAGCACCCCCTCCCGCAGGGAGTGGAAGCCCCAGCATTTT. Its translation: CASTPSRREWKPQHF.

This clone was recorded only once. The chain links TRBV19 to TRBJ1-6, with D tentatively TRBD1 (6 bases). CDR3 length equals 15 residues. From germline, CDR1 is LNHDA and CDR2 SQIVND (reference sequence). Trimming cost V 5 bases and J 9 bases, with 17 bases left between them. CDR3 DNA: TGTGCCAGTAGTGTGACAGGTAGGGGCACTTCACCCCTCCACTTT. This sequence encodes CASSVTGRGTSPLHF.

CDR3 DNA: TGTGCCAGTTCCCAGGGGAAGAACTATGGCTACACCTTC. Translated: CASSQGKNYGYTF. J is TRBJ1-2 and V is TRBV28; the D gene is possibly TRBD1 (6 bases). The V gene's germline CDR1 is MDHEN and CDR2 SYDVKM. Trimming cost V 9 bases and J 2 bases, with 13 bases left between them. This CDR3 region has 13 residues.

The CDR3 here is CASRLLAGGSGEQFF. CDR3 DNA sequence: TGTGCCAGCAGACTACTAGCGGGGGGGTCTGGCGAGCAGTTCTTC. J is TRBJ2-1 and V is TRBV2; 13 bases map to TRBD2. Germline CDR1 reads SNHLY; CDR2 reads FYNNEI. Trimming at V came to 6 bases and at J to 10 bases, leaving 9 bases not matched to a gene. The CDR3 covers 15 residues.

The chain joins TRBV2 to TRBJ2-3; 9 bases map to TRBD2. The ends lost 6 bases at V and 2 bases at J; junction bases unmatched: 9. The CDR3 is 16 amino acids. CDR1 is SNHLY, CDR2 FYNNEI, per germline. The CDR3 region has the DNA TGTGCCAGCAGCTCACAGACTAGCGGTTACACAGATACGCAGTATTTT. This sequence encodes CASSSQTSGYTDTQYF.

CDR3 in DNA: TGTGCCAGCAGCTTAGACAGCCGGTACTACGAGCAGTACTTC. Its translation: CASSLDSRYYEQYF. The rearrangement links TRBV7-9 to TRBJ2-7, with D uncertain. Between the trimmed V and J ends, which lost 1 base and 3 bases, there was a span of 10 bases. This CDR3 region has 14 residues. The V gene's germline CDR1 is SEHNR and CDR2 FQNEAQ (reference sequence).

CDR3 residues: CASSLDQGNEKLFF. Written as DNA, the CDR3 is TGTGCCAGCAGCTTGGATCAGGGGAATGAAAAACTGTTTTTT. The rearrangement links TRBV5-5 to TRBJ1-4, with a possible D match to TRBD1 (6 bases). V lost 0 bases to trimming and J lost 5 bases, with 8 bases between them. This CDR3 is 14 amino acids long. CDR1 and CDR2 from the germline V gene are SGHKS and YYEKEE (reference sequence). Full variable domain (remainder filled in from reference TRBV5-5 and TRBJ1-4): DAGVTQSPTHLIKTRGQQVTLRCSPISGHKSVSWYQQVLGQGPQFIFQYYEKEERGRGNFPDRFSARQFPNYSSELNVNALLLGDSALYLCASSLDQGNEKLFFGSGTQLSVL.

V usage is TRBV10-1 and J usage is TRBJ2-7, with TRBD2 matching over 10 bases. The CDR3 runs 15 residues. Unmatched junction bases numbered 8, after V lost 7 bases and J lost 2 bases. Germline CDR1 is WNHNN and CDR2 is SYGVQD (reference sequence). Written as DNA, the CDR3 is TGCGCCAGCAAGGTAGCGGGGGGTCACACCTACGAGCAGTACTTC. Protein: CASKVAGGHTYEQYF.

CDR3 sequence (DNA): TGTGCCAGTGTCTCGGGGAGCTACACAGATACGCAGTATTTT. This gives the protein CASVSGSYTDTQYF. The chain uses TRBV2 and TRBJ2-3, with D possibly being TRBD2 (5 bases). The germline V gene encodes CDR1 SNHLY and CDR2 FYNNEI. This CDR3 region has 14 residues. Trimming cost V 9 bases and J 2 bases, with 15 bases left between them. Together with reference TRBV2 and TRBJ2-3, the CDR3 gives the full variable domain: EPEVTQTPSHQVTQMGQEVILRCVPISNHLYFYWYRQILGQKVEFLVSFYNNEISEKSEIFDDQFSVERPDGSNFTLKIRSTKLEDSAMYFCASVSGSYTDTQYFGPGTRLTVL.

The V call is TRBV6-5, the J call TRBJ2-5, with TRBD2 identical over 9 bases. The CDR3 is made up of 14 amino acids. The junction had 2 bases not matched to a gene; V was cut back by 5 bases and J by 1 base. Per the germline V gene, CDR1 is MNHEY and CDR2 is SVGAGI. CDR3 nucleotides: TGTGCCAGCAGTATAGCGGGGGTCCAAGAGACCCAGTACTTC. This codes for CASSIAGVQETQYF.

V and J are TRBV15 and TRBJ1-6, with 8 positions matching TRBD1. Trimming took 0 bases from V and 6 from J; bases not matched to a gene: 4. Germline V gene lookup returns CDR1 LNHNV and CDR2 YYDKDF (reference sequence). The CDR3 consists of 16 residues. CDR3 in amino acids: CATSRDQGARNSPLHF. As DNA, the CDR3 is TGTGCCACCAGCAGAGATCAGGGGGCCCGTAATTCACCCCTCCACTTT.

This clone was recorded once. This chain uses TRBV30 with TRBJ1-2, with D uncertain. The CDR3 sequence is 13 residues long. Trimming took 2 bases from V and 4 from J, leaving 11 bases between them. Looked up from germline, CDR1 is GTSNPN and CDR2 is SVGIG (reference sequence). The CDR3 sequence: CAWSPRASYGYTF. The DNA for the CDR3 is TGTGCCTGGAGTCCCCGGGCCAGCTATGGCTACACCTTC.

This clone appeared a single time. The chain uses TRBV29-1 and TRBJ1-2; the match to TRBD1 covers 7 bases. Germline V gives CDR1 SQVTM, CDR2 ANQGSEA. Germline trimming cut 2 bases from V and 3 bases from J; bases unmatched to any gene: 12. The CDR3 has 16 amino acids. Written as DNA, the CDR3 is TGCAGCGTTGAAAGGGACAGCTGGGTTATTGACTATGGCTACACCTTC. Translation gives CSVERDSWVIDYGYTF. Full variable domain (rest looked up from reference TRBV29-1 and TRBJ1-2): SAVISQKPSRDICQRGTSLTIQCQVDSQVTMMFWYRQQPGQSLTLIATANQGSEATYESGFVIDKFPISRPNLTFSTLTVSNMSPEDSSIYLCSVERDSWVIDYGYTFGSGTRLTVV.